Reported below is one TCR beta chain. Its antigen is unknown. The extraction recovered at least 5.5 micrograms of total RNA per sample. The data stem from a study of blood T cells in healthy people across ages. Study conclusions and caveats: Higher naive T cell percentage went strongly together with higher TCR beta diversity. It was held that the diversity estimates obtained from one million T cells were underestimates.

Primers used in a second PCR of roughly 7 to 11 cycles were a sample-barcoded 5' primer and a J-beta primer mix. A 12-random-nucleotide template-switch adaptor tagged each cDNA molecule. MiXCR, run by TCRdb on the 5' RACE reads, gives a single entry per CDR3 protein. The data contain some 1,800,000 distinct CDR3 sequences, approximately 40% of them singletons. This sequence was found in a human donor in good health. The specimen sequenced was blood.

In nucleotides, the CDR3 is TGCAGTGCTAGAGATCCGAAGCATCTGGGTTACAATGAGCAGTTCTTC. It encodes CSARDPKHLGYNEQFF. The chain joins TRBV20-1 to TRBJ2-1; D not certain. The CDR3 is made up of 16 amino acids. The ends were cut back, 0 bases at V and 4 bases at J, with 16 bases in the middle. From germline, CDR1 is DFQATT and CDR2 SNEGSKA (reference sequence).